This T cell receptor (beta chain) was captured in a study of shared clonotypes between healthy human individuals. Study-level points and caveats: Larger estimated richness was generally seen in naive subsets than in memory subsets.

This clone has just one count. The target antigen is unknown. Genomic DNA belonging to each subset was distributed in equal measure over several immunoSEQ plates. Here immunoSEQ multiplex PCR was the method, and the copy in TCRdb shows in-frame clones only, minus some. The sample lists 2.3 million or so clones, over 90% seen once, with around 0.4% in the top ten. Germline CDR1 reads MGHRA; CDR2 reads YSYEKL. The CDR3 contains 17 residues. V was trimmed by 2 bases and J by 0 bases, leaving 14 bases between them. The chain couples TRBV4-1 to TRBJ2-1; possibly TRBD2 for D (6 bases). The receptor was isolated from a man aged 18-30 years in good health. Some clones in this sample may be carry-over from other donors' samples. Sequenced sample: naive CD4+ T cells from PBMCs. Regarding subset: CD45RA+ positively selected. CDR3: CASSQPGGESSYNEQFF. CDR3 in DNA: TGCGCCAGCAGCCAACCCGGGGGAGAGAGCTCCTACAATGAGCAGTTCTTC.